These 21 T cell receptor beta chains came from one sample sequenced in a study of beta chain features in type 1 diabetes. Whole-study results and caveats: Within each of all four CD4+ subsets, Type 1 diabetes patients had TCRB CDR3s that were moderately but significantly shorter.

No antigen has been assigned to these receptors. All of the isolated RNA was reverse transcribed, so expressed TCRB transcripts were sequenced. Repertoires were generated with immunoSEQ multiplex PCR, while TCRdb's copy carries only in-frame clones and drops some. The table lists hundreds of thousands of clones, approximately 11% of them singletons. Sequenced sample: naive CD4+ T cells from blood. Receptors were obtained from a man aged 30 to 45 with type 1 diabetes.

V is TRBV2 and J is TRBJ1-6, with 7 bases fitting TRBD1. CDR1 is SNHLY, CDR2 FYNNEI, per germline. J gave up 4 bases and V 8 bases, and 2 bases lay outside the gene matches. This CDR3 spans 13 amino acids. CDR3 nucleotides: TGTGCCAGCGGGGACAGTTATAATTCACCCCTCCACTTT. Its translation is CASGDSYNSPLHF.

This clone has more than one count but fewer than ten. The chain carries TRBV2 and TRBJ1-1; TRBD1 matches 7 bases. This CDR3 spans 13 amino acids. The V gene's germline CDR1 is SNHLY and CDR2 FYNNEI. After removal of 7 bases from V and 11 bases from J, the junction contained 13 bases not matched to a gene. CDR3 region: CASKPTGSGGAFF. CDR3 sequence (DNA): TGTGCCAGCAAACCGACAGGCTCAGGGGGGGCTTTCTTT.

V usage is TRBV5-4 and J usage is TRBJ2-2; 8 bases agree with TRBD2. Per germline, CDR1 SGHNT and CDR2 YYREEE (reference sequence). The CDR3 extends over 16 amino acids. The V segment lost 2 bases and the J segment 6 bases; nucleotides outside the gene matches: 9. In nucleotides, the CDR3 is TGTGCCAGCAGCTTCCCCTCTAGAGCGGGGGCCGGGGAGCTGTTTTTT. It codes for CASSFPSRAGAGELFF.

V usage is TRBV27 and J usage is TRBJ1-5; D may be TRBD1 (5 bases). This CDR3 has 13 amino acids. Trimming shortened V by 6 bases and J by 7 bases, and 13 bases separated the two germline ends. The germline gives CDR1 MNHEY, CDR2 SMNVEV (reference sequence). The CDR3, as DNA: TGTGCCAGCAGCCATCAGGGTATACAGCCCCAGCATTTT. This encodes CASSHQGIQPQHF.

This chain uses TRBV7-6 with TRBJ2-7; 11 bases are a match to TRBD2. The V segment lost 0 bases and the J segment 0 bases; nucleotides outside the gene matches: 4. From germline, CDR1 is SGHVS and CDR2 FNYEAQ. The CDR3 is 17 amino acids. This CDR3 reads CASSLALTSGDSYEQYF. In DNA form, the CDR3 reads TGTGCCAGCAGCTTAGCGCTGACTAGCGGGGACTCCTACGAGCAGTACTTC.

The gene calls are TRBV11-2 and TRBJ2-5; 7 nucleotides align to TRBD1. The V and J ends lost 5 bases and 2 bases, in that order; junction bases with no gene match: 5. CDR1 and CDR2 from the germline V gene are SGHAT and FQNNGV. The CDR3 extends over 14 amino acids. The CDR3 bases are TGTGCCAGCAGCCCCGGGACAGCTCAAGAGACCCAGTACTTC. Amino acids: CASSPGTAQETQYF.

This clone has a handful of counts. A read error may produce the germline difference seen at one junction end. In DNA, the CDR3 is TGTGCTAGCAGCTTACTAGCGGGGGGCAACGCAGATACGCAGTATTTT. It specifies CASSLLAGGNADTQYF. The chain links TRBV7-7 to TRBJ2-3, with TRBD2 identical over 12 bases. The CDR3 consists of 16 residues. Germline lookup yields CDR1 SSHAT and CDR2 FNYEAQ (reference sequence).

The chain carries TRBV5-1 and TRBJ2-5; 11 nucleotides match TRBD2. Germline V lookup: CDR1 SGHRS, CDR2 YFSETQ. CDR3 size: 17 residues. Losses at the gene ends were 2 bases for V and 2 bases for J; bases not matched to a gene: 8. CDR3 amino acids: CASSFLAGGPLQETQYF. For the CDR3, the DNA is TGCGCCAGCAGCTTTCTAGCGGGGGGCCCATTGCAAGAGACCCAGTACTTC. The whole variable domain, filled in from reference TRBV5-1 and TRBJ2-5, reads KAGVTQTPRYLIKTRGQQVTLSCSPISGHRSVSWYQQTPGQGLQFLFEYFSETQRNKGNFPGRFSGRQFSNSRSEMNVSTLELGDSALYLCASSFLAGGPLQETQYFGPGTRLLVL.

The chain employs TRBV7-9 and TRBJ1-1; D perhaps matches TRBD1 (5 bases). Germline CDR1 SEHNR, CDR2 FQNEAQ (reference sequence). The CDR3 has 14 amino acids. Trimming took off 4 bases at V and 3 bases at J, with 12 bases between the two ends. The CDR3 region is CASSSDSTYTEAFF. The CDR3 coding sequence is TGTGCCAGCAGCTCCGACAGTACCTACACTGAAGCTTTCTTT. Together with reference TRBV7-9 and TRBJ1-1, the CDR3 gives the full variable domain: DTGVSQNPRHKITKRGQNVTFRCDPISEHNRLYWYRQTLGQGPEFLTYFQNEAQLEKSRLLSDRFSAERPKGSFSTLEIQRTEQGDSAMYLCASSSDSTYTEAFFGQGTRLTVV.

This clone has only a few counts. This chain connects TRBV7-2 to TRBJ2-2, with D perhaps TRBD2 (6 bases). The V gene lost 5 bases and the J gene lost 0 bases, with 10 bases spanning the gap. This CDR3 spans 15 amino acids. Germline V CDR1 and CDR2: SGHTA, FQGNSA. The CDR3 nucleotides read TGTGCCAGCAGCCTGGGACTGACGAACACCGGGGAGCTGTTTTTT. It encodes CASSLGLTNTGELFF.

This clone appeared a few times. The genes are TRBV6-5 and TRBJ2-7; 9 bases map to TRBD1. Germline assignment: CDR1 MNHEY and CDR2 SVGAGI. The junction had 9 bases not matched to a gene; V was cut back by 6 bases and J by 9 bases. This CDR3 comprises 13 residues. The CDR3 nucleotides read TGTGCCAGCAGCGGACAGGGGCGATTTGGGCAGTACTTC. It specifies CASSGQGRFGQYF.

The V and J genes are TRBV2 and TRBJ2-4; 7 bases are a match to TRBD2. This CDR3 comprises 14 residues. J was trimmed by 4 bases and V by 4 bases; bases with no gene match: 4. Germline V gene lookup returns CDR1 SNHLY and CDR2 FYNNEI. The CDR3 reads CASSGWRGKNIQYF. In DNA, the CDR3 is TGTGCCAGCAGTGGATGGCGGGGGAAAAACATTCAGTACTTC.

The chain uses TRBV5-1 and TRBJ2-5, with D perhaps matching TRBD1 (6 bases). Germline CDR1 and CDR2: SGHRS and YFSETQ. CDR3 length: 13 amino acids. V dropped 4 bases and J dropped 5 bases, with 12 bases sitting between them. CDR3 loop: CASSRIQGETQYF. The CDR3 region has the DNA TGCGCCAGCAGCCGAATTCAGGGGGAGACCCAGTACTTC.

V gene TRBV13 combines with J gene TRBJ2-1, with TRBD2 matching 8 bases. V lost 0 bases, J lost 7 bases, and 2 bases stayed unmatched. Germline loops: CDR1 PRHDT, CDR2 FYEKMQ (reference sequence). The CDR3 runs to 14 residues. The CDR3 loop is CASSLGGLVNEQFF. The DNA for the CDR3 is TGTGCCAGCAGCTTAGGGGGACTAGTGAATGAGCAGTTCTTC.

This clone was recorded a few times. This chain joins TRBV5-6 and TRBJ1-1; a weak D match, TRBD1 (5 bases). Germline CDR1 is SGHDT and CDR2 is YYEEEE. CDR3 length: 14 amino acids. V was shortened by 6 bases and J by 1 base, with 13 bases between the two germline ends. The CDR3 loop reads CASTSQGENTEAFF. CDR3 DNA sequence: TGTGCCAGCACCTCCCAGGGTGAGAACACTGAAGCTTTCTTT.

This chain links TRBV2 with TRBJ1-1; D is possibly TRBD1 (5 bases). V lost 5 bases to trimming and J lost 1 base, with 11 bases between them. Germline-derived CDR1 and CDR2 are SNHLY and FYNNEI. The CDR3 contains 14 residues. CDR3 residues: CASSIGHTNTEAFF. DNA for the CDR3: TGTGCCAGCAGTATAGGACATACGAACACTGAAGCTTTCTTT.

This clone was seen a handful of times. The chain links TRBV2 to TRBJ1-2; D uncertain. V lost 3 bases, J lost 5 bases, and 10 bases lay in between. This CDR3 has 13 residues. Germline V gene lookup returns CDR1 SNHLY and CDR2 FYNNEI. CDR3 coding DNA: TGTGCCAGCAGTGAGGAGTCAGTATATGGCTACACCTTC. Translated, it gives CASSEESVYGYTF.

The chain combines TRBV10-3 with TRBJ1-5, with D perhaps TRBD1 (5 bases). V lost 0 bases to trimming and J lost 0 bases, with 12 bases between them. The germline V gene has CDR1 ENHRY and CDR2 SYGVKD. The CDR3 consists of 17 residues. The CDR3 sequence is CAISESPGEYSNQPQHF. DNA for the CDR3: TGTGCCATCAGTGAGTCCCCGGGGGAATATAGCAATCAGCCCCAGCATTTT.

This clone was detected a few times. V and J are TRBV11-2 and TRBJ2-2, with TRBD1 identical over 8 bases. CDR1 and CDR2 (germline): SGHAT, FQNNGV. The V segment lost 6 bases and the J segment 7 bases; nucleotides outside the gene matches: 13. The CDR3 contains 16 residues. The CDR3 protein is CASRHPGQALYGELFF. The CDR3 nucleotides are TGTGCCAGCAGACATCCGGGACAGGCATTATACGGGGAGCTGTTTTTT.

This clone was observed a few times. V and J are TRBV19 and TRBJ2-5; 7 nucleotides match TRBD2. The CDR3 is 12 residues long. Germline V lookup: CDR1 LNHDA, CDR2 SQIVND (reference sequence). J gave up 1 base and V 7 bases, and 0 bases lay outside the gene matches. In DNA, the CDR3 is TGTGCCAGTACGGGGGGCCAAGAGACCCAGTACTTC. Its protein product is CASTGGQETQYF.

This clone was observed a few times. The chain combines TRBV2 with TRBJ2-7; D perhaps matches TRBD1 (5 bases). Germline V gene sequence: CDR1 SNHLY, CDR2 FYNNEI. The V and J ends lost 8 bases and 2 bases respectively, with 7 bases between them. The length of the CDR3 is 11 residues. As DNA, the CDR3 is TGTGCCAGCTCACAGGCCTACGAGCAGTACTTC. It encodes CASSQAYEQYF.